Below, 14 T cell receptor beta chains from the same sample are listed, as sequenced in a study of cytomegalovirus exposure and HLA in healthy donors. The PCR made use of 60 Vbeta and 13 Jbeta primers. TCRdb's table, derived via immunoSEQ multiplex PCR, lists solely in-frame clones and lacks some. The sample includes some 200,000 clones, roughly 84% of them seen just once. Material: PBMCs. The receptors here all came from a girl aged 5-17 years in good health and CMV-seronegative.

The rearrangement links TRBV19 to TRBJ1-3; D is ambiguous. Trimming removed 4 bases from V and 7 bases from J, with 11 bases in between. This CDR3 is 13 amino acids long. Germline V gene sequence: CDR1 LNHDA, CDR2 SQIVND (reference sequence). CDR3 in amino acids: CASSTHSRNTIYF. The CDR3 DNA reads as TGTGCCAGTAGTACACACTCGAGGAACACCATATATTTT. The full variable domain, completed using reference TRBV19 and TRBJ1-3, is DGGITQSPKYLFRKEGQNVTLSCEQNLNHDAMYWYRQDPGQGLRLIYYSQIVNDFQKGDIAEGYSVSREKKESFPLTVTSAQKNPTAFYLCASSTHSRNTIYFGEGSWLTVV.

The chain couples TRBV7-2 to TRBJ1-1, with D possibly matching TRBD1 (5 bases). CDR3 size: 15 residues. The germline V gene has CDR1 SGHTA and CDR2 FQGNSA. Trimming pared 2 bases from V and 1 base from J, leaving 11 bases between. The CDR3 DNA sequence: TGTGCCAGCAGCTTATATTTCGGGGGGAACACTGAAGCTTTCTTT. Translation: CASSLYFGGNTEAFF.

V gene TRBV30 combines with J gene TRBJ1-6; 12 nucleotides align to TRBD1. From germline, CDR1 is GTSNPN and CDR2 SVGIG (reference sequence). Trimming cost V 4 bases and J 7 bases; bases outside gene matches: 11. This CDR3 comprises 17 residues. DNA for the CDR3: TGTGCCTGGACCCTGGGACAGGGGGCGTTTGGGAATTCACCCCTCCACTTT. It is translated as CAWTLGQGAFGNSPLHF. Using reference TRBV30 and TRBJ1-6 for the parts outside the CDR3, the full variable domain is SQTIHQWPATLVQPVGSPLSLECTVEGTSNPNLYWYRQAAGRGLQLLFYSVGIGQISSEVPQNLSASRPQDRQFILSSKKLLLSDSGFYLCAWTLGQGAFGNSPLHFGNGTRLTVT.

This rearrangement joins TRBV2 to TRBJ2-5; the match to TRBD2 covers 13 bases. V shed 7 bases, J shed 6 bases, and the junction held 2 bases outside the gene matches. Per germline, CDR1 SNHLY and CDR2 FYNNEI. This CDR3 has 13 amino acids. The CDR3 region has the DNA TGTGCCAGCACGACTAGCGGGGGGAAGACCCAGTACTTC. This translates into CASTTSGGKTQYF.

The chain carries TRBV20-1 and TRBJ2-7; D gene uncertain. Germline loops: CDR1 DFQATT, CDR2 SNEGSKA (reference sequence). Deletions cut 0 bases from V and 7 bases from J, with 4 bases between. The CDR3 contains 10 residues. CDR3 nucleotide sequence: TGCAGTGCTAGAGAAGAGGAGCAGTACTTC. Encoded protein: CSAREEEQYF.

V and J are TRBV23-1 and TRBJ2-7, with TRBD1 as a possible D gene (5 bases). TRBV23-1 counts as an open reading frame of uncertain function. CDR3 length: 15 residues. The V end was cut by 4 bases, the J end by 3 bases, with 16 bases between. CDR3 in amino acids: CASSPPPRQCYEQYF. DNA for the CDR3: TGCGCCAGCAGTCCCCCCCCGAGACAGTGCTACGAGCAGTACTTC.

This clone occurred once. CDR3 region: CASSHVLAGEETQYF. CDR3 DNA sequence: TGTGCCAGCAGCCACGTCCTAGCGGGAGAAGAGACCCAGTACTTC. The chain joins TRBV7-9 to TRBJ2-5; TRBD2 aligns across 10 bases. V was pared by 5 bases and J by 3 bases, with 6 bases of the junction left unmatched. The length of the CDR3 is 15 residues. Germline V gene data show CDR1 as SEHNR and CDR2 as FQNEAQ (reference sequence).

CDR3 nucleotides: TGTGCCAGCAGCCTCACTACCGGGGCTAGCGGGAGTTACGAGCAGTACTTC. Its protein is CASSLTTGASGSYEQYF. The rearrangement uses TRBV9 and TRBJ2-7; TRBD2 agrees at 10 bases. The ends lost 4 bases at V and 4 bases at J; junction bases unmatched: 14. The CDR3 loop spans 17 amino acids. Germline values: CDR1 SGDLS, CDR2 YYNGEE. Complete variable domain (other parts from reference TRBV9 and TRBJ2-7): DSGVTQTPKHLITATGQRVTLRCSPRSGDLSVYWYQQSLDQGLQFLIQYYNGEERAKGNILERFSAQQFPDLHSELNLSSLELGDSALYFCASSLTTGASGSYEQYFGPGTRLTVT.

The chain recombines TRBV5-4 with TRBJ2-5; 8 bases match TRBD1. CDR1 is SGHNT and CDR2 is YYREEE in the germline V gene (reference sequence). Trimming at V came to 4 bases and at J to 10 bases, leaving 6 bases not matched to a gene. CDR3 length equals 12 residues. The CDR3 DNA reads TGTGCCAGCAGCCAGGACAGGGCGAACCAGTACTTC. It specifies CASSQDRANQYF.

The chain combines TRBV5-4 with TRBJ2-4; the D is unclear. Per germline, CDR1 SGHNT and CDR2 YYREEE (reference sequence). Trimming took 3 bases from V and 0 from J, leaving 7 bases between them. The CDR3 spans 14 residues. CDR3 amino acids: CASSSTLAKNIQYF. The CDR3 region has the DNA TGTGCCAGCAGCTCGACACTAGCCAAAAACATTCAGTACTTC.

The chain is built from TRBV11-2 and TRBJ1-4, with D tentatively TRBD1 (6 bases). V lost 4 bases and J 6 bases, leaving 15 bases between the germline ends. This CDR3 comprises 15 residues. CDR1 and CDR2 (germline): SGHAT, FQNNGV. CDR3 in amino acids: CASSSRQVGDEKLFF. The CDR3 DNA reads as TGTGCCAGCAGCTCTCGACAGGTTGGGGATGAAAAACTGTTTTTT.

The gene calls are TRBV28 and TRBJ1-2; the D is unclear. V lost 6 bases and J 1 base, leaving 12 bases between the germline ends. Germline-derived CDR1 and CDR2 are MDHEN and SYDVKM. The CDR3 is made up of 14 amino acids. The CDR3 spells CASRPTGSNYGYTF. The CDR3 region has the DNA TGTGCCAGCAGGCCCACCGGGAGTAACTATGGCTACACCTTC.

This clone has just one count. The V call is TRBV6-1, the J call TRBJ2-7, with a weak D call TRBD1 (6 bases). The CDR3 is 12 residues long. Germline-derived CDR1 and CDR2 are MNHNS and SASEGT. Trimming removed 6 bases at V and 5 bases at J, with 11 bases between. CDR3 loop: CASRIRGNEQYF. CDR3 coding DNA: TGTGCCAGCAGGATAAGGGGGAACGAGCAGTACTTC.

CDR3 DNA sequence: TGTGCCAGCAGCCGGGGGGACAGGGATAATTCACCCCTCCACTTT. Translation: CASSRGDRDNSPLHF. This rearrangement joins TRBV28 to TRBJ1-6, with TRBD1 matching 9 bases. After removal of 6 bases from V and 5 bases from J, the junction contained 5 bases not matched to a gene. This CDR3 is 15 amino acids long. Germline V gene lookup returns CDR1 MDHEN and CDR2 SYDVKM.